The clone carrying this TCR beta chain has ten or more counts. Its antigen is undetermined. Per germline, CDR1 SSHAT and CDR2 FNYEAQ (reference sequence). The CDR3 has 15 amino acids. V dropped 1 base and J dropped 5 bases, with 14 bases sitting between them. The sample originates from a study of T cell repertoires in cytomegalovirus infection. Study information: Both a matching HLA type and CMV infection were indicated by public TCR beta signatures.

Study findings and constraints: Carriers of CMV plus the relevant HLA were identified by cumulative public TCR beta family frequency. HLA-C-restricted CMV-specific TCR beta clonotypes prevailed in the ex vivo response.

From the reads, TCRdb called clonotypes with MiXCR, one entry per CDR3 protein. The table includes around 440,000 distinct CDR3 sequences, about 11% detected once. The sample taken for sequencing was PBMCs. The chain is built from TRBV7-7 and TRBJ2-5; a weak D match, TRBD2 (7 bases). The origin of this receptor is a human donor in good health (CMV status not recorded). Some clones in this sample may be carry-over from other donors' samples. CDR3 sequence reads: CASSLGRGGRETQYF. The CDR3 DNA is TGTGCCAGCAGCTTAGGCAGGGGAGGGCGGGAGACCCAGTACTTC.